A single sample is the source of the 18 T cell receptor beta chains below, sequenced in a study of CD8+ T cells in alopecia areata. Sequencing used cDNA as its template, made by extracting RNA and reverse transcribing it. The data were produced by immunoSEQ multiplex PCR, yet TCRdb's version contains in-frame clones alone and is incomplete. The profile covers hundreds of thousands of clones, with just over 65% appearing a single time and roughly 1.2% taken by the ten largest. Treatment given: oral pan-JAK inhibitor, 5-10 mg twice daily. The sequenced sample was CD4+ T cells sorted from blood, obtained at approximately week 42, from a patient treated with tofacitinib. These receptor sequences come from a human donor with alopecia areata.

The chain links TRBV30 to TRBJ1-4, with D hard to call. V was shortened by 2 bases and J by 5 bases, with 0 bases between the two germline ends. CDR3 size: 10 residues. CDR1 is GTSNPN, CDR2 SVGIG, per germline (reference sequence). As DNA, the CDR3 is TGTGCCTGGAGTAATGAAAAACTGTTTTTT. Amino acid sequence: CAWSNEKLFF. The full variable domain, rest sourced from reference TRBV30 and TRBJ1-4, is SQTIHQWPATLVQPVGSPLSLECTVEGTSNPNLYWYRQAAGRGLQLLFYSVGIGQISSEVPQNLSASRPQDRQFILSSKKLLLSDSGFYLCAWSNEKLFFGSGTQLSVL.

The V and J genes are TRBV7-2 and TRBJ1-5; 7 bases match TRBD1. From germline, CDR1 is SGHTA and CDR2 FQGNSA. Germline trimming cut 4 bases from V and 1 base from J; bases unmatched to any gene: 4. This CDR3 has 15 amino acids. CDR3 sequence: CASSSRTGSNQPQHF. The CDR3 nucleotides read TGTGCCAGCAGCTCTAGGACAGGCAGCAATCAGCCCCAGCATTTT.

This rearrangement joins TRBV9 to TRBJ2-5; 8 bases line up with TRBD1. Germline trimming cut 4 bases from V and 5 bases from J; bases unmatched to any gene: 1. The CDR3 sequence is 12 residues long. Looked up from germline, CDR1 is SGDLS and CDR2 is YYNGEE. CDR3 in DNA: TGTGCCAGCAGCCGGGACAGGGAGACCCAGTACTTC. This codes for CASSRDRETQYF.

This sequence joins TRBV30 and TRBJ2-1; D gene unclear. Trimming cost V 0 bases and J 0 bases, with 9 bases left between them. This CDR3 region has 15 residues. CDR1 is GTSNPN, CDR2 SVGIG, per germline (reference sequence). Here the CDR3 reads CAWSVRASSYNEQFF. CDR3 sequence (DNA): TGTGCCTGGAGTGTAAGGGCGAGCTCCTACAATGAGCAGTTCTTC.

This clone was picked up a small number of times. V usage is TRBV29-1 and J usage is TRBJ1-1, with a tentative D call TRBD1 (6 bases). CDR3 length: 16 residues. Germline CDR1 and CDR2: SQVTM and ANQGSEA. V dropped 5 bases and J dropped 6 bases, with 25 bases sitting between them. CDR3 DNA sequence: TGCAGCGTTCCCGAGGAGGGGGTCTACGGAGTAGCTGAAGCTTTCTTT. It yields the protein CSVPEEGVYGVAEAFF.

This clone came up a few times. The chain carries TRBV29-1 and TRBJ1-5; tentative D call: TRBD1 (6 bases). Germline CDR1 reads SQVTM; CDR2 reads ANQGSEA. V gave up 7 bases and J gave up 4 bases, with 11 bases separating them. The CDR3 loop spans 12 amino acids. Here the CDR3 DNA reads TGCAGCGCCGGCGGACAGAATCAGCCCCAGCATTTT. Encoded protein: CSAGGQNQPQHF. The full variable domain, with the rest looked up from reference TRBV29-1 and TRBJ1-5, is SAVISQKPSRDICQRGTSLTIQCQVDSQVTMMFWYRQQPGQSLTLIATANQGSEATYESGFVIDKFPISRPNLTFSTLTVSNMSPEDSSIYLCSAGGQNQPQHFGDGTRLSIL.

V gene TRBV6-5 combines with J gene TRBJ1-5, with D possibly being TRBD1 (6 bases). Germline CDR1 MNHEY, CDR2 SVGAGI. The CDR3 spans 13 residues. The ends were cut back, 5 bases at V and 6 bases at J, with 11 bases in the middle. CDR3 DNA sequence: TGTGCCAGCAGTCCCAGGGGTGTTCAGCCCCAGCATTTT. Translating gives CASSPRGVQPQHF.

This clone appeared a few times. This chain connects TRBV7-2 to TRBJ2-3; TRBD2 matches 12 bases. V was pared by 5 bases and J by 0 bases, with 9 bases of the junction left unmatched. The length of the CDR3 is 18 residues. Germline V gene sequence: CDR1 SGHTA, CDR2 FQGNSA. The CDR3 spells CASSLGLAGFSSTDTQYF. CDR3 nucleotides: TGTGCCAGCAGCCTAGGACTAGCGGGGTTCTCTAGCACAGATACGCAGTATTTT.

This clone was seen more than once but under ten times. V is TRBV14 and J is TRBJ2-5; TRBD1 agrees at 7 bases. Germline CDR1 is SGHDN and CDR2 is FVKESK. V lost 3 bases, J lost 2 bases, and 9 bases stayed unmatched. The CDR3 runs to 16 residues. CDR3 DNA sequence: TGTGCCAGCAGCCAGTTAACCGGGACAGTGCAAGAGACCCAGTACTTC. Residues: CASSQLTGTVQETQYF.

The chain recombines TRBV7-2 with TRBJ2-3, with TRBD2 matching 9 bases. Looked up from germline, CDR1 is SGHTA and CDR2 is FQGNSA. The CDR3 runs to 15 residues. V lost 5 bases to trimming and J lost 3 bases; unmatched junction nucleotides: 6. In DNA form, the CDR3 reads TGTGCCAGCAGCCCCTATGGACTAGCGACAGATACGCAGTATTTT. It encodes CASSPYGLATDTQYF.

This clone was seen once. This rearrangement joins TRBV5-1 to TRBJ2-5; 9 nucleotides match TRBD1. V trimming: 0 bases; J trimming: 6 bases; junction bases outside the gene matches: 3. CDR3 size: 14 residues. Germline V gene lookup returns CDR1 SGHRS and CDR2 YFSETQ. The CDR3 sequence: CASSLETGGKTQYF. In DNA form, the CDR3 reads TGCGCCAGCAGCTTGGAGACAGGGGGGAAGACCCAGTACTTC. The full variable domain, with the rest looked up from reference TRBV5-1 and TRBJ2-5, is KAGVTQTPRYLIKTRGQQVTLSCSPISGHRSVSWYQQTPGQGLQFLFEYFSETQRNKGNFPGRFSGRQFSNSRSEMNVSTLELGDSALYLCASSLETGGKTQYFGPGTRLLVL.

The rearrangement joins TRBV15 to TRBJ1-2; D is perhaps TRBD1 (6 bases). The V end was cut by 0 bases, the J end by 6 bases, with 11 bases between. The CDR3 extends over 14 amino acids. Germline V lookup: CDR1 LNHNV, CDR2 YYDKDF (reference sequence). Here the CDR3 reads CATSRDQGWDGYTF. DNA of the CDR3: TGTGCCACCAGCAGAGACCAGGGGTGGGATGGCTACACCTTC.

The chain links TRBV29-1 to TRBJ2-5; TRBD1 aligns across 10 bases. Trimming at V came to 7 bases and at J to 1 base, leaving 3 bases not matched to a gene. Looked up from germline, CDR1 is SQVTM and CDR2 is ANQGSEA. The CDR3 loop spans 13 amino acids. CDR3 sequence: CSGDRGIQETQYF. Here the CDR3 DNA reads TGCAGCGGGGACAGGGGAATCCAAGAGACCCAGTACTTC.

This sequence joins TRBV29-1 and TRBJ2-2, with D unclear. This CDR3 has 13 residues. CDR1 SQVTM and CDR2 ANQGSEA come from the germline V gene. CDR3 nucleotide sequence: TGCAGAGGGCGGACCGGTCGGAGCGGGGAGCTGTTTTTT. Translated: CRGRTGRSGELFF.

This clone was counted only a few times. Additional DNA sequences in this sample encode the identical CDR3. CDR3 amino acids: CSVGRALNTEAFF. Written as DNA, the CDR3 is TGCAGCGTCGGGCGGGCCCTGAACACTGAAGCTTTCTTT. This chain connects TRBV29-1 to TRBJ1-1; D call uncertain. V lost 6 bases and J 0 bases, leaving 11 bases between the germline ends. Germline values: CDR1 SQVTM, CDR2 ANQGSEA. This CDR3 contains 13 residues.

CDR3 loop: CASSEGQATEQFF. CDR3 DNA sequence: TGTGCCAGCAGCGAGGGACAGGCGACTGAGCAGTTCTTC. The chain is built from TRBV9 and TRBJ2-1, with 8 nucleotides matching TRBD1. CDR1 is SGDLS, CDR2 YYNGEE, per germline. The CDR3 is made up of 13 amino acids. V was clipped by 3 bases and J by 9 bases; unmatched bases: 5. Based on the CDR3 plus reference TRBV9 and TRBJ2-1, the full variable domain is DSGVTQTPKHLITATGQRVTLRCSPRSGDLSVYWYQQSLDQGLQFLIQYYNGEERAKGNILERFSAQQFPDLHSELNLSSLELGDSALYFCASSEGQATEQFFGPGTRLTVL.

The gene calls are TRBV20-1 and TRBJ1-2; no firm D call. In germline, CDR1 is DFQATT, CDR2 SNEGSKA (reference sequence). Trimming took 3 bases from V and 7 from J, leaving 9 bases between them. The CDR3 runs 11 residues. CDR3 protein: CSASKAGGYTF. In DNA form, the CDR3 reads TGCAGTGCTAGTAAGGCGGGTGGCTACACCTTC.

The chain carries TRBV4-1 and TRBJ2-7; D remains unclear. The CDR3 loop spans 15 amino acids. Per the germline V gene, CDR1 is MGHRA and CDR2 is YSYEKL. Trimming cost V 0 bases and J 4 bases, with 13 bases left between them. CDR3 sequence: CASSQDHQARYEQYF. DNA of the CDR3: TGCGCCAGCAGCCAAGATCATCAGGCCAGGTACGAGCAGTACTTC.